This T cell receptor beta chain was recorded in a study of blood T cell repertoires in COVID-19. Across the whole study: Acute-phase and convalescent COVID-19 samples originated in the United States, Italy and Spain. PBMCs, B-cell-depleted T cells, or T cells were the source of the cDNA or gDNA that made up the material.

In the source study's methods: Amplifying reference gene primers gave estimates of nucleated cell counts. Using immunoSEQ multiplex PCR, the repertoire was profiled, and TCRdb retains in-frame clones only, with some absent. The V and J calls and clone size were taken over from that table, and D and trimming were inferred from the DNA. The sample lists some 200,000 clones, around 95% occurring once. This clone has a single count. CDR3 size: 13 residues. V was pared by 7 bases and J by 2 bases, with 9 bases between. It was during active infection that Seattle patients were enrolled and then longitudinally followed.

This receptor was identified in a man younger than 45 with COVID-19, enrolled during active disease. The material sequenced was peripheral blood. V is TRBV12-3 or TRBV12-4 and J is TRBJ1-5, with a weak D call TRBD1 (6 bases). The DNA for the CDR3 is TGTGCCAGCACCTGGACAGGCAATCAGCCCCAGCATTTT. This gives the protein CASTWTGNQPQHF.